Listed here are 13 T cell receptor beta chains from one sample, sequenced in a study of T-cell reconstitution after alpha-beta-depleted transplantation in children. It was with unique molecular identifiers that the TCRbeta library was prepared. TCRdb re-called the PCR reads through MiXCR, storing one row per CDR3 protein. The data contain almost 500,000 distinct CDR3 sequences, roughly a tenth of them singletons. The starting material was PBMCs, obtained before TCRalphabeta/CD19-depleted stem cell transplant. The receptors here all came from a child aged 2-9 years with inherited bone marrow failure, due to receive a stem cell transplant.

Ten or more counts support this clonotype. The rearrangement joins TRBV7-2 to TRBJ2-7, with no clear D. Germline CDR1 SGHTA, CDR2 FQGNSA. Trimming took off 2 bases at V and 0 bases at J, with 11 bases between the two ends. The CDR3 runs to 15 residues. CDR3 region: CASSLLHLASYEQYF. The DNA of the CDR3 is TGTGCCAGCAGCTTACTCCATTTGGCCTCCTACGAGCAGTACTTC.

This clonotype was seen a handful of times. The CDR3 nucleotides are TGTGCCAGCAGTTTGAACCGGGACTACCCCTCCTTTATTGAGCAGTTCTTC. Encoded protein: CASSLNRDYPSFIEQFF. This chain uses TRBV12-3 or TRBV12-4 with TRBJ2-1; 7 nucleotides agree with TRBD2. The CDR3 length is 17 residues. The ends lost 3 bases at V and 9 bases at J; junction bases unmatched: 17.

This clonotype was found many times. The CDR3 protein is CASSQSLASGTFRDEQFF. The DNA for the CDR3 is TGTGCCAGCAGCCAGTCATTGGCTAGCGGGACCTTTCGGGATGAGCAGTTCTTC. This chain joins TRBV11-2 and TRBJ2-1; TRBD2 agrees at 9 bases. The V gene's germline CDR1 is SGHAT and CDR2 FQNNGV. This CDR3 is 18 amino acids long. Trimming removed 5 bases from V and 8 bases from J; junction bases left unmatched: 19.

There are many counts of this clonotype. V usage is TRBV28 and J usage is TRBJ2-1; possible D gene TRBD1, 5 bases. Trimming stripped 5 bases from V and 0 bases from J, with 11 bases between. The CDR3 is 15 amino acids. Germline lookup yields CDR1 MDHEN and CDR2 SYDVKM. The CDR3 sequence: CASSPNGASYNEQFF. In DNA, the CDR3 is TGTGCCAGCAGTCCCAATGGGGCCTCCTACAATGAGCAGTTCTTC. Complete variable domain (other parts from reference TRBV28 and TRBJ2-1): DVKVTQSSRYLVKRTGEKVFLECVQDMDHENMFWYRQDPGLGLRLIYFSYDVKMKEKGDIPEGYSVSREKKERFSLILESASTNQTSMYLCASSPNGASYNEQFFGPGTRLTVL.

This clonotype was found many times. CDR3 DNA: TGTGCCATCAGTGAGTCGGGGGGCGACGGTCGGCCCCAGCATTTT. The encoded protein is CAISESGGDGRPQHF. V and J are TRBV10-3 and TRBJ1-5, with D perhaps TRBD1 (6 bases). Per germline, CDR1 ENHRY and CDR2 SYGVKD. The CDR3 length is 15 residues. V lost 0 bases, J lost 9 bases, and 15 bases lay in between.

Many counts were recorded for this clonotype. This rearrangement joins TRBV4-2 to TRBJ2-7; tentatively, D is TRBD1 or TRBD2 (5 bases each). Trimming took off 0 bases at V and 0 bases at J, with 15 bases between the two ends. CDR1 and CDR2 (germline): LGHNA, YNFKEQ. The CDR3 is 17 amino acids. The CDR3: CASSQEPGRPPSYEQYF. The CDR3 DNA is TGTGCCAGCAGCCAAGAGCCGGGGCGGCCTCCCTCCTACGAGCAGTACTTC.

The sample holds many counts of this clonotype. The rearrangement links TRBV2 to TRBJ2-1; 16 nucleotides align to TRBD2. CDR1 SNHLY and CDR2 FYNNEI come from the germline V gene. The ends lost 5 bases at V and 6 bases at J; junction bases unmatched: 7. The CDR3 extends over 17 amino acids. The CDR3 coding sequence is TGTGCCAGCAGTCCCGGGACTAGCGGGAGGGGGCGCAATGAGCAGTTCTTC. Its translation is CASSPGTSGRGRNEQFF.

V gene TRBV20-1 combines with J gene TRBJ1-5, with 9 bases identical to TRBD1. CDR1 is DFQATT and CDR2 is SNEGSKA in the germline V gene (reference sequence). V lost 5 bases, J lost 3 bases, and 5 bases stayed unmatched. The CDR3 contains 14 residues. Written as DNA, the CDR3 is TGCAGTGCTTTCACAGGGGGCGTCAATCAGCCCCAGCATTTT. Residues: CSAFTGGVNQPQHF.

This clonotype came up many times. The chain employs TRBV28 and TRBJ2-5; 12 nucleotides line up with TRBD2. Germline loops: CDR1 MDHEN, CDR2 SYDVKM. The CDR3 spans 13 residues. CDR3 sequence reads: CATGTSGQETQYF. CDR3 nucleotides: TGTGCAACTGGGACTAGCGGGCAAGAGACCCAGTACTTC.

Many counts were recorded for this clonotype. J is TRBJ2-7 and V is TRBV13; 10 positions agree with TRBD2. After removal of 1 base from V and 6 bases from J, the junction contained 9 bases not matched to a gene. Germline CDR1 reads PRHDT; CDR2 reads FYEKMQ (reference sequence). The CDR3 totals 16 residues. CDR3 loop: CASSLALAGEPREQYF. CDR3 nucleotide sequence: TGTGCCAGCAGCTTAGCCCTAGCGGGAGAACCTCGCGAGCAGTACTTC.

This clonotype was observed many times. The chain carries TRBV20-1 and TRBJ2-7, with TRBD1 matching 12 bases. J was trimmed by 4 bases and V by 6 bases; bases with no gene match: 1. CDR1 DFQATT and CDR2 SNEGSKA come from the germline V gene (reference sequence). This CDR3 has 12 residues. The CDR3 coding sequence is TGCAGTGCGGGACAGGGGGCATACGAGCAGTACTTC. Its protein product is CSAGQGAYEQYF.

This sequence joins TRBV4-2 and TRBJ2-6; D is unclear. The length of the CDR3 is 16 residues. Germline loops: CDR1 LGHNA, CDR2 YNFKEQ. Deletions cut 2 bases from V and 0 bases from J, with 8 bases between. In DNA form, the CDR3 reads TGTGCCAGCAGCCAAAAACCATACTCTGGGGCCAACGTCCTGACTTTC. It yields the protein CASSQKPYSGANVLTF.

This clonotype has a count of ten or more. The genes are TRBV7-8 and TRBJ2-2; 7 nucleotides match TRBD2. Trimming cost V 3 bases and J 0 bases; bases outside gene matches: 4. Per the germline V gene, CDR1 is SGHVS and CDR2 is FQNEAQ. The CDR3 is 16 residues long. The CDR3 is CASSFFLAANTGELFF. Here the CDR3 DNA reads TGTGCCAGCAGCTTCTTTCTAGCGGCGAACACCGGGGAGCTGTTTTTT.